This T cell receptor beta chain emerged from a study of blood T cell repertoires in COVID-19. Study at large: Acute-phase and convalescent COVID-19 samples originated in the United States, Italy and Spain. From T cells, B-cell-depleted T cells, or PBMCs came the material, which was cDNA or gDNA.

As handled by the study authors: Estimation of nucleated cell counts was performed using reference gene primer amplification. Data came from immunoSEQ multiplex PCR; TCRdb stores just in-frame clones and leaves some out. V and J calls plus clone size are reproduced from that table; the DNA served to infer D and trimming. This table has about 500,000 clones, roughly nine tenths appearing once. After removal of 5 bases from V and 5 bases from J, the junction contained 6 bases not matched to a gene. Per the germline V gene, CDR1 is MNHEY and CDR2 is SVGEGT. The CDR3 is made up of 13 amino acids. This clone was observed a handful of times. In Seattle, patients joined the study during active infection and were tracked longitudinally.

Sequenced input: peripheral blood. The source of this sequence is a woman aged 45-60 years with COVID-19, enrolled during active disease. The chain is built from TRBV6-2 or TRBV6-3 and TRBJ2-7; 7 bases are shared with TRBD1. CDR3 nucleotide sequence: TGTGCCAGCAGTCGGCCGAGGGGGCACGAGCAGTACTTC. Encoded protein: CASSRPRGHEQYF.